This TCR beta chain derives from a study of blood T cell repertoires in COVID-19. Study overall: Collection of acute and convalescent COVID-19 samples took place in the United States, Italy and Spain. Sample material is recorded as cDNA or gDNA derived from T cells, B-cell-depleted T cells, or PBMCs.

V shed 2 bases and J 0 bases; nucleotides not matched to a gene: 9. The CDR3 has 18 residues. The germline gives CDR1 MDHEN, CDR2 SYDVKM. The method was immunoSEQ multiplex PCR; TCRdb's version includes in-frame clones alone and lacks a portion of them. This table holds 200,000 to 250,000 clones, approximately 90% found once. The sequence was collected from a man aged 30 to 39 with COVID-19, enrolled during active disease. Sequencing was done on a sample of peripheral blood. This rearrangement joins TRBV28 to TRBJ2-3; TRBD1 matches at 9 bases. The CDR3, as DNA: TGTGCCAGCAGTTTAGACAGGGGGGGCGGTCATAGCACAGATACGCAGTATTTT. It yields the protein CASSLDRGGGHSTDTQYF.